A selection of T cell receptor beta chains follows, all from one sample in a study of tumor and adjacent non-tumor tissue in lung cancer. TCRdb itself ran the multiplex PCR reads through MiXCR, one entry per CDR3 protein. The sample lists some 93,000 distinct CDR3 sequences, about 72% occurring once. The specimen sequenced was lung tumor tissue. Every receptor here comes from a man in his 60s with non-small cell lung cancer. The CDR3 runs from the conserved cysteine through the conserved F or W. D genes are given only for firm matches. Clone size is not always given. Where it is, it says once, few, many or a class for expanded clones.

TGTACCAGCCGTTATCTGGACAGGGGATATCAGCCCCAGCATTTT,CTSRYLDRGYQPQHF,NA,15,TRBV6-2/TRBV6-3,TRBD1,TRBJ1-5
TGTGCCAGCAACTCAGTCGGATACACAGATACGCAGTATTTT,CASNSVGYTDTQYF,NA,14,TRBV11-3,NA,TRBJ2-3
TGTGCCAGCAGACAAAGAGGGGGTTTAAGCAATCGGCCCCAGTATTTT,CASRQRGGLSNRPQYF,NA,16,TRBV6-2/TRBV6-3,NA,TRBJ2-3
TGTGCCAGTAGCCAAGAGGGCAGTAATTCACCCCTCCACTTT,CASSQEGSNSPLHF,NA,14,TRBV4-2,NA,TRBJ1-6
TGTGCCAGCAGCTTACGCATACAGGGGGGAAACACCTACGAGCAGTACTTC,CASSLRIQGGNTYEQYF,many,17,TRBV11-2,TRBD1,TRBJ2-7
TGCGCCAGCAGCTCCCAGGGGACAGAAGAGACCCAGTACTTC,CASSSQGTEETQYF,once,14,TRBV5-1,TRBD1,TRBJ2-5
TGTGCCAGCAGCTACTGGATTAGCGGTTCCTACAATGAGCAATTCTTC,CASSYWISGSYNEQFF,NA,16,TRBV11-3,NA,TRBJ2-1
TGCAGCGTAACTGAACTAGAGGGGTTAGAGACCCAGTACTTC,CSVTELEGLETQYF,NA,14,TRBV29-1,NA,TRBJ2-5
TGTTCCAGCAGCTTAGGGGGGGGGAGACAAGAGACCCAGTACTTC,CSSSLGGGRQETQYF,NA,15,TRBV11-3,NA,TRBJ2-5
TGTGCCAGCATGTTGGGAACGGGCACCAGGGAGCTGTTTTTT,CASMLGTGTRELFF,NA,14,TRBV7-8,NA,TRBJ2-2
TGTGCCAGCAGCCCGATTAGGAAGTACTGTGAGCAGTTCTTC,CASSPIRKYCEQFF,NA,14,TRBV5-5,NA,TRBJ2-1
TGTGCCAGCAGCCAAAACAGGGGCTTCAATCAGCCCCAGCATTTT,CASSQNRGFNQPQHF,medium-sized,15,TRBV4-2,TRBD1,TRBJ1-5
TGTGCCAGCAGCCCCCGAGGAGCGGGGACCTCCCCAGATACGCAGTATTTT,CASSPRGAGTSPDTQYF,NA,17,TRBV7-3,TRBD2,TRBJ2-3
TGCAGTGCTATAGAGGTACTGCCTAATTCACCCCTCCACTTT,CSAIEVLPNSPLHF,NA,14,TRBV20-1,NA,TRBJ1-6
TGTGCCAGCAGCTTAACTGACAGTTTCCCCTACGAGCAGTACTTC,CASSLTDSFPYEQYF,many,15,TRBV7-9,NA,TRBJ2-7
TGTGCCAGCAACTCGACCGCGGCGGGAGGGTTCGAGACCAAGTACTTC,CASNSTAAGGFETKYF,many,16,TRBV11-3,TRBD2,TRBJ2-5
TGCAGAGTTGAGGGCAGGGGGCTTTCTGGCTACACCTTC,CRVEGRGLSGYTF,few,13,TRBV29-1,TRBD1,TRBJ1-2
TGTGCCAGCAGTACCAACCGGGACAGCGCGCTTAGAGCTTTCTTT,CASSTNRDSALRAFF,many,15,TRBV12-3/TRBV12-4,TRBD1,TRBJ1-1
TGTGCCAGCAGTCCCGGGATGGGGGGAGCCTACAATGAGCAGTTCTTC,CASSPGMGGAYNEQFF,medium-sized,16,TRBV12-3/TRBV12-4,NA,TRBJ2-1
TGCAGTGCCAGCTGGCAGACCCCGGCGCAGTACTTC,CSASWQTPAQYF,many,12,TRBV20-1,NA,TRBJ2-7
TGTGCCAGCAGTTACTCGACGGCCGACATGAACATTGAAGCTTACTTT,CASSYSTADMNIEAYF,NA,16,TRBV6-5,NA,TRBJ1-1
TGTGCCAGCTGCATGGGGCTGGGAATGTCTGATACGCACTATTTT,CASCMGLGMSDTHYF,NA,15,TRBV5-6,NA,TRBJ2-3
TGTGCCAGCAGCCCACACCGGGGAATAAGGGATGAGCAGTTCTTC,CASSPHRGIRDEQFF,NA,15,TRBV11-2,NA,TRBJ2-1
TGTGCCAGCAGTTTAGCTGGAGAGAACACTGAAGCTTTATTC,CASSLAGENTEALF,NA,14,TRBV12-3/TRBV12-4,NA,TRBJ1-1
TGTTCCAGCGGGACTAGCGGGGATGAGCAGTTCTTC,CSSGTSGDEQFF,NA,12,TRBV2,TRBD2,TRBJ2-1
TGTGCCAGCACCTCGGGACTAGCGGGAGCGGCGAACACCGTGGAGCTGTTTTTT,CASTSGLAGAANTVELFF,NA,18,TRBV11-2,TRBD2,TRBJ2-2